Listed here are 14 T cell receptor beta chains from one sample, sequenced in a study of T cell responses to AZD1222 COVID-19 vaccine. TCRdb's table, derived via immunoSEQ multiplex PCR, lists solely in-frame clones and lacks some. Of 35,000 to 55,000 clones listed, more than 80% were seen once; the top ten hold approximately 52%. The source was peripheral blood, collected on day 0 of AZD1222 vaccination. Receptors were obtained from an adult in good health.

This chain uses TRBV30 with TRBJ1-1, with a tentative D call TRBD1 (5 bases). The CDR3 is made up of 13 amino acids. Germline lookup yields CDR1 GTSNPN and CDR2 SVGIG (reference sequence). V was trimmed by 3 bases and J by 3 bases, leaving 11 bases between them. In DNA, the CDR3 is TGTGCCTGGAGAAGGGACGGTGACACTGAAGCTTTCTTT. Translating it yields CAWRRDGDTEAFF.

The gene calls are TRBV21-1 and TRBJ1-5. TRBV21-1 is noted as a pseudogene. The CDR3 runs to 13 residues. The CDR3 is CASTNVGVQPQHF. The CDR3 region has the DNA TGTGCCAGCACCAACGTGGGGGTTCAGCCCCAGCATTTT.

The V gene is TRBV6-6, the J gene TRBJ1-2, with a possible D match to TRBD1 (6 bases). V lost 2 bases to trimming and J lost 6 bases, with 13 bases between them. This CDR3 comprises 14 residues. Germline V gives CDR1 MNHNY, CDR2 SVGAGI (reference sequence). The CDR3 loop reads CASSYRTGGNGYTF. Here the CDR3 DNA reads TGTGCCAGCAGTTACCGGACGGGGGGCAATGGCTACACCTTC.

This clone has only one observation. J is TRBJ2-3 and V is TRBV30; D perhaps matches TRBD1 (5 bases). V lost 3 bases to trimming and J lost 4 bases, with 8 bases between them. CDR3 length: 12 amino acids. Germline loops: CDR1 GTSNPN, CDR2 SVGIG (reference sequence). CDR3 coding DNA: TGTGCCTGGAGCCTAGGGGCAGATACGCAGTATTTT. The encoded protein is CAWSLGADTQYF.

This chain connects TRBV6-2 or TRBV6-3 to TRBJ1-5; 11 bases are a match to TRBD1. The CDR3 extends over 19 amino acids. Germline CDR1 and CDR2: MNHEY and SVGEGT. Trimming took 2 bases from V and 0 from J; bases not matched to a gene: 9. CDR3 in amino acids: CASSYPGTGGLVSNQPQHF. Written as DNA, the CDR3 is TGTGCCAGCAGTTACCCAGGGACAGGGGGGTTGGTTAGCAATCAGCCCCAGCATTTT.

This sequence joins TRBV30 and TRBJ1-2; D is perhaps TRBD1 (6 bases). Trimming stripped 5 bases from V and 0 bases from J, with 13 bases between. Germline lookup yields CDR1 GTSNPN and CDR2 SVGIG (reference sequence). This CDR3 has 14 amino acids. The CDR3 DNA follows: TGTGCCTGGGCCGGACAGCTAGCTAACTATGGCTACACCTTC. It yields the protein CAWAGQLANYGYTF. Looking up the rest from reference TRBV30 and TRBJ1-2 gives the full variable domain: SQTIHQWPATLVQPVGSPLSLECTVEGTSNPNLYWYRQAAGRGLQLLFYSVGIGQISSEVPQNLSASRPQDRQFILSSKKLLLSDSGFYLCAWAGQLANYGYTFGSGTRLTVV.

This chain connects TRBV5-4 to TRBJ2-3; D is undetermined. This CDR3 is 12 amino acids long. Trimming pared 2 bases from V and 2 bases from J, leaving 3 bases between. The germline V gene encodes CDR1 SGHNT and CDR2 YYREEE (reference sequence). Here the CDR3 DNA reads TGTGCCAGCAGCTTCAACACAGATACGCAGTATTTT. Its translation is CASSFNTDTQYF.

This chain connects TRBV10-3 to TRBJ2-6; no reliable D call. This CDR3 has 16 residues. In germline, CDR1 is ENHRY, CDR2 SYGVKD. Trimming cost V 5 bases and J 2 bases, with 13 bases left between them. The CDR3 coding sequence is TGTGCCATCAGTCCAGGCGCGGCCCCTGGGGCCAACGTCCTGACTTTC. Protein: CAISPGAAPGANVLTF.

This clone appeared a single time. This rearrangement joins TRBV5-6 to TRBJ2-7, with D perhaps TRBD2 (5 bases). Per the germline V gene, CDR1 is SGHDT and CDR2 is YYEEEE. The CDR3 is made up of 13 amino acids. Trimming cost V 4 bases and J 3 bases, with 11 bases left between them. This CDR3 is CASSDTGSYEQYF. As DNA, the CDR3 is TGTGCCAGCAGCGATACGGGGAGCTACGAGCAGTACTTC.

This chain connects TRBV6-5 to TRBJ1-6, with no clear D. V shed 0 bases and J shed 1 base, with 7 bases lying between them. CDR1 MNHEY and CDR2 SVGAGI come from the germline V gene. This CDR3 comprises 16 residues. The CDR3 sequence is CASSYSMGSYNSPLHF. DNA for the CDR3: TGTGCCAGCAGTTACTCGATGGGGTCCTATAATTCACCCCTCCACTTT.

The V gene is TRBV3-1 (or the pseudogene TRBV3-2), the J gene TRBJ1-2, with TRBD1 as a possible D gene (5 bases). Trimming pared 1 base from V and 8 bases from J, leaving 11 bases between. This CDR3 is built from 13 residues. From germline, CDR1 is LGHDT and CDR2 YNNKEL (reference sequence). The CDR3 reads CASSQVGGDGYTF. CDR3 sequence (DNA): TGTGCCAGCAGCCAAGTTGGAGGGGACGGCTACACCTTC.

The chain carries TRBV11-2 and TRBJ2-7, with D perhaps matching TRBD1 (7 bases). Trimming took 2 bases from V and 4 from J, leaving 15 bases between them. Germline CDR1 is SGHAT and CDR2 is FQNNGV. The CDR3 spans 15 residues. The CDR3, as DNA: TGTGCCAGCAGCTTAAACTCAGGGGGGTCTTACGAGCAGTACTTC. As protein: CASSLNSGGSYEQYF.

V is TRBV28 and J is TRBJ1-1; the match to TRBD1 covers 8 bases. With V trimmed by 3 bases and J by 4 bases, 10 bases remained unmatched. Germline assignment: CDR1 MDHEN and CDR2 SYDVKM. This CDR3 spans 16 amino acids. The CDR3 is CASSFSQGAGGTEAFF. CDR3 nucleotide sequence: TGTGCCAGCAGTTTTTCCCAGGGGGCGGGTGGCACTGAAGCTTTCTTT.

The chain is built from TRBV18 and TRBJ2-2, with TRBD2 matching over 8 bases. V trimming: 2 bases; J trimming: 6 bases; junction bases outside the gene matches: 2. Germline V gene lookup returns CDR1 KGHSH and CDR2 LQKENI. The CDR3 totals 14 residues. In DNA form, the CDR3 reads TGTGCCAGCTCACCAATACTAGCGGCCGGGGAGCTGTTTTTT. As protein: CASSPILAAGELFF. The full variable domain, completed using reference TRBV18 and TRBJ2-2, is NAGVMQNPRHLVRRRGQEARLRCSPMKGHSHVYWYRQLPEEGLKFMVYLQKENIIDESGMPKERFSAEFPKEGPSILRIQQVVRGDSAAYFCASSPILAAGELFFGEGSRLTVL.